This T cell receptor beta chain originates from a study of graft-versus-host responses after intestinal transplantation (dated by TCRdb to about 2021). Background for the entire study: The transplants that recipients received were multivisceral, liver-intestinal, or isolated intestinal. Every recipient was given anti-thymocyte globulin induction, then maintenance tacrolimus and steroids for 2 to 3 years. Graft-versus-host and host-versus-graft alloreactive T cell clones were tracked in the graft, circulation and bone marrow after intestinal transplantation using bulk TCR-beta CDR3 sequencing. To identify alloreactive clones, pre-transplant mixed lymphocyte reaction products were sequenced and then compared with unstimulated pre-transplant donor and recipient T cells. The cohort enrolled 24 intestinal transplant recipients including one retransplant, and 3 patients lacking pretransplant specimens were excluded. A peak of at least 4% donor T cells among recipient peripheral blood mononuclear cells was the definition used for donor T cell macrochimerism. Rather than going through the commercial service, samples from a few later patients were sequenced in-house on an Illumina MiSeq and processed with MiXCR. General findings and caveats noted by the study authors: In patients with donor T cell macrochimerism, the allografts had high GvH to HvG T cell clonal ratios. Peak levels of circulating GvH clones were associated with declines in HvG clones early after transplant. Conclusions were limited by the relatively low number and heterogeneity of intestinal transplant patients. GvH clones turned up in recipient bone marrow, with some appearing earlier in ileal mucosa or blood, a pattern consistent with an intestinal mucosal origin.

Including cysteine and phenylalanine, the CDR3 has 15 amino acids. The sequence is cut down to CDR3 DNA, 45 bases in frame from base 1. Compared with germline, V lacks 1 base and J lacks 4 bases; bases without a gene match: 3. The germline V gene sets CDR1 to SGHVS and CDR2 to FQNEAQ. Libraries were made using the immunoSEQ multiplex PCR assay. For most patients, genomic DNA was isolated with the Qiagen DNeasy Blood and Tissue Kit and shipped frozen to Adaptive Biotechnologies for TCR sequencing. For most patients, high-throughput TCR-beta CDR3 sequencing of genomic DNA was performed by Adaptive Biotechnologies. In the authors' own workflow: Adaptive's ImmunoSEQ software supplied the TCR sequencing data for about 18 patients, while MiXCR and VDJtools were used to process a few other patients. To correct CD4 versus CD8 sorting errors, sequences present in both subsets at a frequency ratio below 5:1 were removed. CDR3 nucleotide sequences shared by donor and recipient were removed because the origin of these sequences could not be assigned. At least 2-fold expansion over unstimulated cells and a minimum CFSE-low frequency of 0.002% (template counts) or 0.001% (read counts) were required for clones to be classified as alloreactive. Mappable clones were those detected in sequenced pre-transplant spleen, lymph node, or MLR CFSE-low populations of the donor or recipient. Cumulative frequency of alloreactive clones was calculated as a percentage of all sequences weighted by copy number. Held by TCRdb, this immuneACCESS table contains in-frame sequences only and omits some clones. Under half of the omission traces to an unresolved V gene where checked; the cause of the rest is unknown. The D gene and trimming were derived from the DNA, and the V and J assignments and clone size from that table. For this sample there are about 130,000 clones; approximately 94% appear just once. Around 0.16% of the sample is held by the ten biggest clonotypes.

In regard to this clone: Its specific antigen is unknown. No base qualities exist here, and no much larger clone lies one base off it.

The sample's time point label, in plain terms: cells obtained before transplantation from donor or recipient. CD3+CD4+ and CD3+CD8+ populations were FACS-sorted from unstimulated pre-transplant donor and recipient cells taken from spleen or lymph nodes. The sequence was obtained from a human donor who received an intestinal transplant. The chain was built from TRBV7-8 and TRBJ2-3; the central 9 bases match TRBD2. This specimen was unstimulated CD4+ T cells sorted from spleen or lymph node cells, taken before intestinal transplant. The DNA sequence is given as TGTGCCAGCAGCTTAGGCGGGGGGGCTTCAGATACGCAGTATTTT. Its amino acids are CASSLGGGASDTQYF.